The clone carrying this TCR beta chain has a single count. Antigen specificity is unknown. The data originate from a study of pediatric ulcerative colitis. Overall study findings and caveats: Compared with controls, ulcerative colitis showed greater blood-rectum clone sharing. Two rectal clonotypes were found only in ulcerative colitis patients, all of them. Acute severe colitis showed lower rectal diversity from clonal expansions.

J gave up 0 bases and V 4 bases, and 3 bases lay outside the gene matches. Germline assignment: CDR1 KGHSH and CDR2 LQKENI. CDR3 length: 14 residues. Before the diagnostic colonoscopy, ulcerative colitis patients were free of immunosuppressive medication. The assay was immunoSEQ multiplex PCR, and TCRdb's table has in-frame clones only and misses some. The sample carries some 60,000 clones, just over 75% recorded once. Sequenced material: blood. The clonotype comes from a boy aged 5-17 years with moderate ulcerative colitis. This sequence joins TRBV18 and TRBJ2-7; 7 nucleotides match TRBD1. The CDR3: CASSHGQDSYEQYF. DNA for the CDR3: TGTGCCAGCTCACATGGACAGGACTCCTACGAGCAGTACTTC.